The 17 T cell receptor beta chains below come from one sample, sequenced in a study of human T cells and chemical hapten exposure. Each CDR3 protein gets one entry after TCRdb re-called the 5' RACE reads with MiXCR. This sample has about 81,000 distinct CDR3 sequences, with 6.5% to 8.5% found just once. Someone pulled total RNA out of unfractionated whole blood. These receptors originate from a male donor in good health.

This clonotype turned up a few times. The J gene is TRBJ2-7, the V gene TRBV7-8; 7 bases are a match to TRBD1. Germline trimming cut 1 base from V and 5 bases from J; bases unmatched to any gene: 5. Germline CDR1 reads SGHVS; CDR2 reads FQNEAQ. There are 14 residues in the CDR3. CDR3 in DNA: TGTGCCAGCAGCTTAGACAGGGGAATCCACGAGCAGTACTTC. Translating it yields CASSLDRGIHEQYF.

This clonotype was found a few times. This rearrangement joins TRBV29-1 to TRBJ2-1; D gene ambiguous. The V end lost 2 bases, the J end lost 0 bases, and 20 bases lay between the germline ends. This CDR3 spans 18 amino acids. Germline-derived CDR1 and CDR2 are SQVTM and ANQGSEA. CDR3 nucleotides: TGCAGCGTTGAAAGCGTGTGGGCCATTCAAGGCTCCTACAATGAGCAGTTCTTC. Translating gives CSVESVWAIQGSYNEQFF.

This clonotype was picked up a small number of times. The chain carries TRBV20-1 and TRBJ1-5; tentative D call: TRBD1 (6 bases). Looked up from germline, CDR1 is DFQATT and CDR2 is SNEGSKA (reference sequence). The ends were cut back, 0 bases at V and 7 bases at J, with 16 bases in the middle. The CDR3 is 15 amino acids. The CDR3, as DNA: TGCAGTGCTAGAGAACCCAGCGCCGGGGGCCAGCCCCAGCATTTT. Protein sequence: CSAREPSAGGQPQHF.

This clonotype was seen at least ten times. The rearrangement links TRBV11-2 to TRBJ1-4; D may be TRBD1 (6 bases). The V gene's germline CDR1 is SGHAT and CDR2 FQNNGV. CDR3 size: 15 residues. V lost 6 bases to trimming and J lost 9 bases, with 20 bases between them. The CDR3 sequence is CASSPSRQDFKKLFF. The CDR3 DNA follows: TGTGCCAGCAGTCCCTCCCGACAGGATTTCAAAAAACTGTTTTTT.

This clonotype has ten or more counts. J is TRBJ2-7 and V is TRBV3-1; 12 nucleotides align to TRBD2. The V gene's germline CDR1 is LGHDT and CDR2 YNNKEL (reference sequence). The CDR3 extends over 13 amino acids. With V trimmed by 6 bases and J by 7 bases, 4 bases remained unmatched. CDR3 sequence (DNA): TGTGCCAGCAGGACTAGCGGGGGAGGAGAGCAGTACTTC. Translating gives CASRTSGGGEQYF.

This clonotype was observed at least ten times. The chain couples TRBV6-6 to TRBJ2-1; 9 bases match TRBD1. The CDR3 contains 15 residues. V dropped 5 bases and J dropped 2; count of bases not matched to a gene: 4. CDR1 and CDR2 (germline): MNHNY, SVGAGI (reference sequence). In DNA, the CDR3 is TGTGCCAGCAGTCGGACAGGGGACCCCTACAATGAGCAGTTCTTC. Protein product: CASSRTGDPYNEQFF.

There are many counts of this clonotype. The V call is TRBV3-1, the J call TRBJ2-6; no firm D call. Trimming removed 0 bases from V and 2 bases from J, with 5 bases in between. Germline V lookup: CDR1 LGHDT, CDR2 YNNKEL (reference sequence). This CDR3 contains 15 residues. The CDR3 sequence is CASSQDPTGANVLTF. The DNA for the CDR3 is TGTGCCAGCAGCCAAGATCCAACTGGGGCCAACGTCCTGACTTTC.

This clonotype was detected ten times or more. The chain employs TRBV10-3 and TRBJ2-2; the D call may be TRBD1 or TRBD2 (8 bases each). The germline gives CDR1 ENHRY, CDR2 SYGVKD. The CDR3 consists of 19 residues. The V and J ends lost 6 bases and 4 bases respectively, with 27 bases between them. This chain's CDR3 is CAISRTGLSLAEFTGELFF. The CDR3 nucleotides read TGTGCCATCAGCCGGACAGGGCTCTCACTAGCGGAGTTCACCGGGGAGCTGTTTTTT.

Only a few counts were recorded for this clonotype. The chain combines TRBV6-6 with TRBJ2-2; TRBD1 agrees at 8 bases. The CDR3 spans 15 residues. J gave up 6 bases and V 6 bases, and 9 bases lay outside the gene matches. Germline V CDR1 and CDR2: MNHNY, SVGAGI (reference sequence). The CDR3 region has the DNA TGTGCCAGCAGATTAAGGACAGGGAGGCCCGGGGAGCTGTTTTTT. Its protein is CASRLRTGRPGELFF.

This clonotype was recorded many times. The chain uses TRBV12-3 or TRBV12-4 and TRBJ2-3; D not resolved. This CDR3 spans 14 amino acids. Trimming left V 3 bases short and J 1 base short, with 8 bases between. The CDR3 bases are TGTGCCAGCAGTTTTTTCCTTGGCACAGATACGCAGTATTTT. This sequence encodes CASSFFLGTDTQYF.

The genes are TRBV20-1 and TRBJ2-4; 10 positions match TRBD2. The CDR3 has 14 residues. The V gene's germline CDR1 is DFQATT and CDR2 SNEGSKA (reference sequence). V was clipped by 3 bases and J by 1 base; unmatched bases: 0. The CDR3, as DNA: TGCAGTGCTAGGACTAGCGGGGCCAAAAACATTCAGTACTTC. It codes for CSARTSGAKNIQYF.

There are a few counts of this clonotype. The chain uses TRBV15 and TRBJ2-1; 11 bases are a match to TRBD2. The V gene end was trimmed by 5 bases and the J gene end by 6 bases; junction bases not matched to a gene: 12. The CDR3 consists of 17 residues. CDR1 and CDR2 from the germline V gene are LNHNV and YYDKDF (reference sequence). CDR3 protein: CATSRESGTSGPNEQFF. Written as DNA, the CDR3 is TGTGCCACCAGCCGTGAAAGCGGGACTAGCGGCCCCAATGAGCAGTTCTTC.

This clonotype came up a few times. V and J are TRBV6-5 and TRBJ2-7; 7 nucleotides line up with TRBD1. Per the germline V gene, CDR1 is MNHEY and CDR2 is SVGAGI. CDR3 length: 15 amino acids. The ends lost 2 bases at V and 5 bases at J; junction bases unmatched: 9. The CDR3 protein is CASSYATGVQNEQYF. CDR3 bases: TGTGCCAGCAGTTACGCCACAGGGGTTCAAAACGAGCAGTACTTC.

This clonotype was recorded many times. This rearrangement joins TRBV29-1 to TRBJ2-7, with 8 bases identical to TRBD1. The CDR3 consists of 14 residues. Germline V gives CDR1 SQVTM, CDR2 ANQGSEA. Trimming cost V 0 bases and J 4 bases; bases outside gene matches: 5. The CDR3 bases are TGCAGCGTTGAAGAGGTTCAGGGGGCGTACGAGCAGTACTTC. Amino acid sequence: CSVEEVQGAYEQYF.

The chain is built from TRBV12-3 or TRBV12-4 and TRBJ2-7; 13 bases fit TRBD2. Losses at the gene ends were 5 bases for V and 2 bases for J; bases not matched to a gene: 3. The CDR3 sequence is 15 residues long. CDR3 DNA: TGTGCCAGCAGTCCGGGACTAGCGGGAACCTACGAGCAGTACTTC. This sequence encodes CASSPGLAGTYEQYF.

There are a few counts of this clonotype. The V gene is TRBV29-1, the J gene TRBJ1-2; 9 positions agree with TRBD1. CDR1 is SQVTM, CDR2 ANQGSEA, per germline. This CDR3 is 13 amino acids long. The V gene end was trimmed by 6 bases and the J gene end by 5 bases; junction bases not matched to a gene: 7. The CDR3 DNA reads as TGCAGCGTAGGACAGGGGAAAGAGTATGGCTACACCTTC. Encoded protein: CSVGQGKEYGYTF.

The sample holds many counts of this clonotype. This chain connects TRBV7-6 to TRBJ2-7; 9 bases line up with TRBD1. V trimming: 4 bases; J trimming: 2 bases; junction bases outside the gene matches: 3. The germline V gene has CDR1 SGHVS and CDR2 FNYEAQ. The CDR3 is 14 amino acids. CDR3 protein: CASSSRQGAYEQYF. CDR3 nucleotides: TGTGCCAGCAGCTCAAGACAGGGGGCCTACGAGCAGTACTTC.